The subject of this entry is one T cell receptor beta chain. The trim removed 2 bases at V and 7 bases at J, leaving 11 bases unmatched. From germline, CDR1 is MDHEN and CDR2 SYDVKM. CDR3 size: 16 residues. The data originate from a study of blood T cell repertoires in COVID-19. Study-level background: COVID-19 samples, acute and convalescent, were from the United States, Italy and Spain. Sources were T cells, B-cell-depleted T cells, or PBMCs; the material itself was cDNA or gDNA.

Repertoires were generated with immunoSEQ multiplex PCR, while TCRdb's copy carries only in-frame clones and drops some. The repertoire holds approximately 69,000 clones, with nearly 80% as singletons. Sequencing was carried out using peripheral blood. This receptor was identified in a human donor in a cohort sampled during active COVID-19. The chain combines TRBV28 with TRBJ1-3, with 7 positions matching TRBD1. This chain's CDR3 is CASSLQFGTVRNTIYF. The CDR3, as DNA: TGTGCCAGCAGTTTACAATTTGGGACAGTAAGGAACACCATATATTTT. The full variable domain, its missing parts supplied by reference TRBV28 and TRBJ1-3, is DVKVTQSSRYLVKRTGEKVFLECVQDMDHENMFWYRQDPGLGLRLIYFSYDVKMKEKGDIPEGYSVSREKKERFSLILESASTNQTSMYLCASSLQFGTVRNTIYFGEGSWLTVV.